The sequence of this T cell receptor beta chain was determined in a study of long-term antiretroviral therapy in people with HIV. As for the study in general: Some samples came about a decade before the 2015 immediate-ART recommendation, and these were the earliest.

Donors needed at least one pre-ART PBMC sample plus at least two post-ART samples. Going into DNA extraction, samples held 1-10 million cryopreserved PBMC. Study results and caveats: Controls showed broader CDR3 length ranges than did the HIV repertoires.

Sequencing relied on immunoSEQ assay v3.0, run at survey level. The data were produced by immunoSEQ multiplex PCR, yet TCRdb's version contains in-frame clones alone and is incomplete. The sample yields approximately 24,000 clones, around 80% seen once. This CDR3 comprises 12 residues. V trimming: 8 bases; J trimming: 6 bases; junction bases outside the gene matches: 3. Germline V gene sequence: CDR1 SNHLY, CDR2 FYNNEI. Concerning this clone: Its antigen is as yet unknown.

The material was unsorted PBMCs, obtained 1.1 years before starting antiretroviral therapy. The chain uses TRBV2 and TRBJ1-1; the match to TRBD1 covers 10 bases. The TCR sequence derives from a woman in her thirties with HIV. CDR3 region: CASRQGAPEAFF. In DNA form, the CDR3 reads TGTGCCAGCCGACAGGGGGCGCCTGAAGCTTTCTTT.